The 26 T cell receptor beta chains below all came from one sample that was sequenced in a study of T cell changes during pregnancy in multiple sclerosis. Sequencing used immunoSEQ multiplex PCR; TCRdb keeps in-frame clones, though not all of them. The profile covers about 40,000 clones, with 93% appearing a single time and 0.41% taken by the ten largest. The sequenced sample was CD4+ T cells from peripheral blood mononuclear cells, obtained in the first trimester of pregnancy. These receptors came from a female donor with multiple sclerosis, enrolled in a pregnancy study.

The chain recombines TRBV2 with TRBJ1-5; D unresolved. The ends were cut back, 2 bases at V and 4 bases at J, with 9 bases in the middle. The length of the CDR3 is 14 residues. From germline, CDR1 is SNHLY and CDR2 FYNNEI. The CDR3 DNA follows: TGTGCCAGCAGTGAATTAGCCTCGAATCAGCCCCAGCATTTT. It encodes CASSELASNQPQHF.

This CDR3 is CASRGSNTEAFF. The CDR3 DNA sequence: TGTGCCAGCAGGGGCAGCAACACTGAAGCTTTCTTT. The gene calls are TRBV6-5 and TRBJ1-1; D uncertain. The CDR3 has 12 amino acids. Trimming removed 6 bases from V and 2 bases from J, with 7 bases in between. Germline CDR1 and CDR2: MNHEY and SVGAGI.

In DNA form, the CDR3 reads TGCGCCAGCAGCTGGGACTTAGCCCCCCGTTCCTACAATGAGCAGTTCTTC. This translates into CASSWDLAPRSYNEQFF. This chain uses TRBV5-1 with TRBJ2-1, with D perhaps matching TRBD2 (6 bases). Germline V CDR1 and CDR2: SGHRS, YFSETQ. The CDR3 has 17 residues. The ends were cut back, 3 bases at V and 1 base at J, with 17 bases in the middle.

V and J are TRBV30 and TRBJ2-5; D remains unclear. This CDR3 has 11 amino acids. With 6 bases removed from V and 0 bases from J, the gap between germline ends came to 5 bases. CDR1 is GTSNPN, CDR2 SVGIG, per germline (reference sequence). In DNA, the CDR3 is TGTGCCTGTCAGTACCAAGAGACCCAGTACTTC. Translated, it gives CACQYQETQYF.

The rearrangement uses TRBV2 and TRBJ2-1; possibly TRBD2 for D (7 bases). The CDR3 runs 17 residues. Trimming left V 1 base short and J 1 base short, with 14 bases between. From germline, CDR1 is SNHLY and CDR2 FYNNEI. DNA for the CDR3: TGTGCCAGCAGTGAAGGGGGGCTAGCGGAGTCCTACAATGAGCAGTTCTTC. It is translated as CASSEGGLAESYNEQFF.

The chain uses TRBV5-1 and TRBJ2-7; D is unclear. The CDR3 is 16 amino acids. Germline V lookup: CDR1 SGHRS, CDR2 YFSETQ. Trimming left V 0 bases short and J 5 bases short, with 18 bases between. The CDR3 DNA sequence: TGCGCCAGCAGCTTGGAATTTGTCAGTAACGGAGACGAGCAGTACTTC. Residues: CASSLEFVSNGDEQYF.

The genes are TRBV27 and TRBJ1-1; the D is unclear. Trimming took off 3 bases at V and 1 base at J, with 9 bases between the two ends. CDR1 MNHEY and CDR2 SMNVEV come from the germline V gene (reference sequence). CDR3 length: 14 residues. The CDR3 sequence is CASSFSGRNTEAFF. Here the CDR3 DNA reads TGTGCCAGCAGTTTCTCGGGGAGGAACACTGAAGCTTTCTTT.

The chain couples TRBV5-5 to TRBJ2-7, with D uncertain. The CDR3 runs to 15 residues. Germline V gene lookup returns CDR1 SGHKS and CDR2 YYEKEE (reference sequence). Trimming removed 1 base at V and 0 bases at J, with 11 bases between. CDR3 residues: CASSLLALSSYEQYF. In DNA, the CDR3 is TGTGCCAGCAGCTTGCTGGCTTTAAGCTCCTACGAGCAGTACTTC.

The chain recombines TRBV9 with TRBJ1-2, with a weak D call TRBD1 (6 bases). The CDR3 length is 14 residues. CDR1 SGDLS and CDR2 YYNGEE come from the germline V gene. Between the trimmed V and J ends, which lost 3 bases and 4 bases, there was a span of 13 bases. CDR3 coding DNA: TGTGCCAGCAGCGCCGGGACATCCCTCTATGGCTACACCTTC. It is translated as CASSAGTSLYGYTF.

The J gene is TRBJ2-7, the V gene TRBV11-2; D is perhaps TRBD2 (6 bases). Looked up from germline, CDR1 is SGHAT and CDR2 is FQNNGV. V shed 1 base and J shed 2 bases, with 15 bases lying between them. The CDR3 length is 16 residues. The CDR3, as DNA: TGTGCCAGCAGCTTAGGCTCGGGCGGGGAACCCTACGAGCAGTACTTC. The encoded protein is CASSLGSGGEPYEQYF.

V is TRBV5-8 and J is TRBJ1-5; TRBD1 matches at 9 bases. V lost 2 bases to trimming and J lost 2 bases; unmatched junction nucleotides: 2. Germline V gives CDR1 SGHTS, CDR2 YDEGEE. The CDR3 has 15 residues. The CDR3, as DNA: TGTGCCAGCAGCTTCCGGGACAGGGGCAATCAGCCCCAGCATTTT. Amino acid sequence: CASSFRDRGNQPQHF. Full variable domain (rest looked up from reference TRBV5-8 and TRBJ1-5): EAGVTQSPTHLIKTRGQQATLRCSPISGHTSVYWYQQALGLGLQFLLWYDEGEERNRGNFPPRFSGRQFPNYSSELNVNALELEDSALYLCASSFRDRGNQPQHFGDGTRLSIL.

The chain joins TRBV6-5 to TRBJ2-2; D ambiguous. Trimming took 7 bases from V and 12 from J, leaving 18 bases between them. The germline V gene has CDR1 MNHEY and CDR2 SVGAGI. The CDR3 runs to 13 residues. CDR3 protein: CASTLPGGEKLFF. CDR3 sequence (DNA): TGTGCCAGCACCCTCCCCGGTGGAGAGAAGCTGTTTTTT.

In this sample, this clone turned up once. The chain joins TRBV19 to TRBJ2-1; 9 bases fit TRBD1. This CDR3 is 15 amino acids long. Germline V lookup: CDR1 LNHDA, CDR2 SQIVND (reference sequence). The ends lost 7 bases at V and 8 bases at J; junction bases unmatched: 12. The CDR3 nucleotides read TGTGCCAGTACCCGAGGGACAGGGACGAGCCATGAGCAGTTCTTC. This codes for CASTRGTGTSHEQFF.

The V call is TRBV4-1, the J call TRBJ1-1; D unresolved. The V gene lost 5 bases and the J gene lost 0 bases, with 13 bases spanning the gap. CDR1 and CDR2 (germline): MGHRA, YSYEKL. The CDR3 has 15 amino acids. Here the CDR3 DNA reads TGCGCCAGCAGCTCACTGGGCCTCATGAACACTGAAGCTTTCTTT. Translated: CASSSLGLMNTEAFF.

The chain's CDR3 is CASSLGRGQETQYF. CDR3 nucleotide sequence: TGTGCCAGCAGCTTAGGACGGGGACAAGAGACCCAGTACTTC. V and J are TRBV11-1 and TRBJ2-5, with D perhaps matching TRBD2 (5 bases). The CDR3 contains 14 residues. Germline V gene sequence: CDR1 SGHAT, CDR2 FQDESV (reference sequence). Deletions cut 1 base from V and 2 bases from J, with 8 bases between.

This rearrangement joins TRBV6-5 to TRBJ1-4, with TRBD1 identical over 9 bases. The CDR3 is 15 amino acids. Germline V lookup: CDR1 MNHEY, CDR2 SVGAGI. The ends lost 4 bases at V and 5 bases at J; junction bases unmatched: 5. DNA for the CDR3: TGTGCCAGCAGTTTGGGGGACAGGGTAAATGAAAAACTGTTTTTT. Protein product: CASSLGDRVNEKLFF.

V is TRBV14 and J is TRBJ1-3; 8 bases align to TRBD1. Germline V gene lookup returns CDR1 SGHDN and CDR2 FVKESK. V lost 4 bases, J lost 0 bases, and 8 bases stayed unmatched. The CDR3 runs to 17 residues. This CDR3 is CASSLLPRGLSGNTIYF. The CDR3 DNA reads TGTGCCAGCAGCCTCCTGCCCAGGGGGCTCTCTGGAAACACCATATATTTT. Full variable domain (rest looked up from reference TRBV14 and TRBJ1-3): EAGVTQFPSHSVIEKGQTVTLRCDPISGHDNLYWYRRVMGKEIKFLLHFVKESKQDESGMPNNRFLAERTGGTYSTLKVQPAELEDSGVYFCASSLLPRGLSGNTIYFGEGSWLTVV.

The chain uses TRBV5-1 and TRBJ2-3; 11 bases map to TRBD2. Germline V gene sequence: CDR1 SGHRS, CDR2 YFSETQ. With 2 bases clipped from V and 0 bases from J, the junction kept 2 bases outside the gene matches. The CDR3 consists of 16 residues. The CDR3 reads CASSLLAGVSTDTQYF. CDR3 DNA sequence: TGCGCCAGCAGCTTACTAGCGGGAGTGAGCACAGATACGCAGTATTTT.

The chain recombines TRBV7-3 with TRBJ2-1; maybe TRBD2 (5 bases). Trimming removed 5 bases at V and 8 bases at J, with 10 bases between. Germline CDR1 is SGHTA and CDR2 is FQGTGA. The length of the CDR3 is 12 residues. CDR3 DNA: TGTGCCAGCAGCCCGTACGGGGATGAGCAGTTCTTC. This gives the protein CASSPYGDEQFF.

The chain combines TRBV19 with TRBJ1-1, with 7 positions matching TRBD1. J was trimmed by 0 bases and V by 5 bases; bases with no gene match: 3. Germline V gives CDR1 LNHDA, CDR2 SQIVND (reference sequence). CDR3 length: 14 amino acids. The CDR3 sequence: CASSPQGVNTEAFF. CDR3 DNA: TGTGCCAGTAGTCCCCAGGGGGTGAACACTGAAGCTTTCTTT.

This sequence joins TRBV27 and TRBJ2-1, with TRBD2 matching 13 bases. The CDR3 extends over 17 amino acids. Germline V gene data show CDR1 as MNHEY and CDR2 as SMNVEV (reference sequence). V was pared by 5 bases and J by 4 bases, with 8 bases of the junction left unmatched. CDR3 sequence: CASSPRLAGGPYNEQFF. As DNA, the CDR3 is TGTGCCAGCAGTCCAAGACTAGCGGGAGGTCCATACAATGAGCAGTTCTTC.

The chain couples TRBV5-1 to TRBJ2-3, with TRBD1 matching 8 bases. V lost 0 bases, J lost 4 bases, and 4 bases stayed unmatched. This CDR3 comprises 15 residues. Germline V gene sequence: CDR1 SGHRS, CDR2 YFSETQ. As DNA, the CDR3 is TGCGCCAGCAGCTTGGTCGGACAGGGACCAGATACGCAGTATTTT. It encodes CASSLVGQGPDTQYF.

This sequence joins TRBV5-4 and TRBJ2-1, with 9 bases that match TRBD1. J was trimmed by 7 bases and V by 4 bases; bases with no gene match: 3. The CDR3 runs to 13 residues. CDR1 and CDR2 (germline): SGHNT, YYREEE (reference sequence). CDR3 protein: CASSRQGGNEQFF. Here the CDR3 DNA reads TGTGCCAGCAGCCGACAGGGGGGTAATGAGCAGTTCTTC.

Comments on this clone: The junction shows a germline mismatch at one end, possibly a read error. The chain employs TRBV10-3 and TRBJ1-3, with 10 bases matching TRBD1. Per the germline V gene, CDR1 is ENHRY and CDR2 is SYGVKD. This CDR3 comprises 11 residues. CDR3 coding DNA: TGTGCCATCAGCGACGGGACAGGGGTTGGATTT. Amino acids: CAISDGTGVGF.

This CDR3 reads CASSLEGRATNEQFF. In DNA, the CDR3 is TGCGCCAGCAGCTTGGAAGGGAGAGCAACCAATGAGCAGTTCTTC. The chain employs TRBV5-1 and TRBJ2-1, with a possible D match to TRBD2 (5 bases). Trimming stripped 0 bases from V and 6 bases from J, with 13 bases between. CDR1 is SGHRS, CDR2 YFSETQ, per germline. CDR3 length equals 15 residues.

V and J are TRBV4-1 and TRBJ2-7, with 7 bases aligning to TRBD2. V lost 0 bases to trimming and J lost 2 bases; unmatched junction nucleotides: 7. The CDR3 contains 16 residues. Per the germline V gene, CDR1 is MGHRA and CDR2 is YSYEKL. The CDR3 DNA reads TGCGCCAGCAGCCAAGATGCGCAGGGACTAACCTACGAGCAGTACTTC. Encoded protein: CASSQDAQGLTYEQYF.